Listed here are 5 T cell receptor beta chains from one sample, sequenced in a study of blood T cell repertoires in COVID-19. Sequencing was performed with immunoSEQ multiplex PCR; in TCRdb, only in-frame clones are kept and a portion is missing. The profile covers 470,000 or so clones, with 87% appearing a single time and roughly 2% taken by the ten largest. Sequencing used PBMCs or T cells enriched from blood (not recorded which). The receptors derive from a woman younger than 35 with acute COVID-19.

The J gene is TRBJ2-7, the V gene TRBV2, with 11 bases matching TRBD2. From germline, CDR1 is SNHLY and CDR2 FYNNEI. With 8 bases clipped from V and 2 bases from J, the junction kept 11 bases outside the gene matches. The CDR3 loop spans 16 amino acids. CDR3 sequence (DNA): TGTGCCAGCCGCCAAATGGCTAGCGGGGGGACCTACGAGCAGTACTTC. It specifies CASRQMASGGTYEQYF.

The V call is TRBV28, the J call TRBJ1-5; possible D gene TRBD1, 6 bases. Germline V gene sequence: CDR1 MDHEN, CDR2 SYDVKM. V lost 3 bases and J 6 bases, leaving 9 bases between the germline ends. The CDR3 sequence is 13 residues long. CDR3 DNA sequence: TGTGCCAGCAGTTTGGGGGCGAGTCAGCCCCAGCATTTT. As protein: CASSLGASQPQHF. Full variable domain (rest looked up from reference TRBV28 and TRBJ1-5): DVKVTQSSRYLVKRTGEKVFLECVQDMDHENMFWYRQDPGLGLRLIYFSYDVKMKEKGDIPEGYSVSREKKERFSLILESASTNQTSMYLCASSLGASQPQHFGDGTRLSIL.

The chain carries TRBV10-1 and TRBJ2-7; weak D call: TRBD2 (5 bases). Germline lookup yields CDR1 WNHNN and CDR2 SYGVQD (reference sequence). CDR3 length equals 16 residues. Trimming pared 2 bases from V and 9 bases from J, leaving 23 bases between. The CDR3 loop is CASSEMGVLGNSRQYF. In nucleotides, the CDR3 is TGCGCCAGCAGTGAGATGGGAGTCCTCGGGAACTCTCGGCAGTACTTC.

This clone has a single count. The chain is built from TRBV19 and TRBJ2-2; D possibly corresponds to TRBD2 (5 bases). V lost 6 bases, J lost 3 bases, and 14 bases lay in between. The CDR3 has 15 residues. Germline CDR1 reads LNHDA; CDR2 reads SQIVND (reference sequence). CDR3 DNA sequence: TGTGCCAGTAGGCATGCCGGGGTGGACACCGGGGAGCTGTTTTTT. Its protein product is CASRHAGVDTGELFF.

The CDR3 DNA is TGTGCCAGCAGCGGAGACACGGAAGGGGCCCAGCATTTT. Amino acids: CASSGDTEGAQHF. The gene calls are TRBV5-7 and TRBJ1-5, with D maybe TRBD1 (5 bases). TRBV5-7 is sorted into the ORF group, with uncertain function. Trimming pared 4 bases from V and 11 bases from J, leaving 16 bases between. The CDR3 loop spans 13 amino acids.